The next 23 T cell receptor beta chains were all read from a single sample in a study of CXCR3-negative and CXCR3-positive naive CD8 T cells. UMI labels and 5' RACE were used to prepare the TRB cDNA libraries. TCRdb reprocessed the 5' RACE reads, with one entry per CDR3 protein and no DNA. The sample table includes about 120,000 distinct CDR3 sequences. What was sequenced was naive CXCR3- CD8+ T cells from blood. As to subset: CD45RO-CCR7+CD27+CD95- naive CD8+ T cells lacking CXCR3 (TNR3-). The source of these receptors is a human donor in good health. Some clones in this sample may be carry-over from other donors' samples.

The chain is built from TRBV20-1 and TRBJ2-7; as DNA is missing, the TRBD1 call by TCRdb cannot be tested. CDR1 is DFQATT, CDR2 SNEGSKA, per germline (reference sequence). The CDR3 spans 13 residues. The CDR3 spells CSAHGQETYEQYF.

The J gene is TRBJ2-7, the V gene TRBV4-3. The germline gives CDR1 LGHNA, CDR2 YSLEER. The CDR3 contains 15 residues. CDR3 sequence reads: CASSQGQFSSYEQYF.

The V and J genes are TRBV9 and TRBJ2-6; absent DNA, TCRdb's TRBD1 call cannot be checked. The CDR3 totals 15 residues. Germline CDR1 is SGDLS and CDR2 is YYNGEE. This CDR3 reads CASSDRASGANVLTF.

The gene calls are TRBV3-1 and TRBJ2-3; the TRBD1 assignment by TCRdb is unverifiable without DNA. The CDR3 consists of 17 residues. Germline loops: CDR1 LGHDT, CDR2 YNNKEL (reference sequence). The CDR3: CASSQHPGQGATDTQYF.

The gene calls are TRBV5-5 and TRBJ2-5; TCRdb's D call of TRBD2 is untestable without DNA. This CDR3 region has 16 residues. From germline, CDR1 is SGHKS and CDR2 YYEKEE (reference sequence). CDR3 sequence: CASSSILLGLKETQYF.

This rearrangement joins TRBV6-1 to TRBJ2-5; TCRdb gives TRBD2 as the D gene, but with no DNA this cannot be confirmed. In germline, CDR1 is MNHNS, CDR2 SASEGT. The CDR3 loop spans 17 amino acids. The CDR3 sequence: CASSGLGERAIQETQYF.

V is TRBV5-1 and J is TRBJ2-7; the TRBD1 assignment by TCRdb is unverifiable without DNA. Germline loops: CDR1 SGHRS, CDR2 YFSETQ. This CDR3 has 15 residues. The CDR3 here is CASSLDGDGAYEQYF.

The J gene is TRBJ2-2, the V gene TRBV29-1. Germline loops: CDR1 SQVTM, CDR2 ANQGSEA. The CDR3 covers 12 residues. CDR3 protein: CSGLEYSGELFF.

This CDR3 reads CASPTGTGHTDTQYF. This sequence joins TRBV23-1 and TRBJ2-3; as DNA is missing, the TRBD1 call by TCRdb cannot be tested. TRBV23-1 is recorded as an ORF, its role being uncertain. CDR3 length: 15 residues.

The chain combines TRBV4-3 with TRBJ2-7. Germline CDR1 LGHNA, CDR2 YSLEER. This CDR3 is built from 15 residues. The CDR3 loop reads CASSQDWRDSYEQYF.

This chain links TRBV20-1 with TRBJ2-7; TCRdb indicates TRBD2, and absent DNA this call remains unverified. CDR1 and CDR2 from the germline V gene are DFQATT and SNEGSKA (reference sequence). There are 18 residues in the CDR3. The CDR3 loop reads CSARVPGTSNSLSYEQYF.

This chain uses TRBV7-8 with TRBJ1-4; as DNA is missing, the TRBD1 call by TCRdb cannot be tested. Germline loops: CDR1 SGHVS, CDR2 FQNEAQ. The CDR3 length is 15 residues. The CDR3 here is CASSLGDGSNEKLFF.

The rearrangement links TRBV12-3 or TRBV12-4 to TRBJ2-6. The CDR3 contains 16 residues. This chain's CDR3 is CASTTGDVSGANVLTF.

Here the CDR3 reads CASSETSGGEDNEQFF. This chain links TRBV6-2 or TRBV6-3 with TRBJ2-1; TCRdb designates TRBD2, a call that cannot be tested without DNA. From germline, CDR1 is MNHEY and CDR2 SVGEGT. CDR3 size: 16 residues.

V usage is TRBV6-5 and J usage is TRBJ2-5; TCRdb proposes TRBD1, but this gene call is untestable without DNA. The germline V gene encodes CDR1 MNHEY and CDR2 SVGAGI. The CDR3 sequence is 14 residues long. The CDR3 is CASSYSARGETQYF.

The CDR3 loop reads CASSLGAVPSYEQYF. J is TRBJ2-7 and V is TRBV7-9; TCRdb reports TRBD2, a call that lacks DNA to check it against. CDR1 is SEHNR and CDR2 is FQNEAQ in the germline V gene (reference sequence). The CDR3 is 15 amino acids.

The CDR3 reads CASSLGLAGPGGNEQFF. The chain links TRBV5-4 to TRBJ2-1; the TCRdb call, TRBD2, lacks DNA for checking. CDR3 length equals 17 residues. Germline-derived CDR1 and CDR2 are SGHNT and YYREEE (reference sequence).

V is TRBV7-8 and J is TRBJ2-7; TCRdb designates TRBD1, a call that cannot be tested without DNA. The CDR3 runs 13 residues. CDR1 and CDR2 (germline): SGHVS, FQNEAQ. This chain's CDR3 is CASSLRDPYEQYF.

The CDR3 loop is CASSFTPGQRDYGYTF. This chain uses TRBV28 with TRBJ1-2; absent DNA, TCRdb's TRBD1 call cannot be checked. The V gene's germline CDR1 is MDHEN and CDR2 SYDVKM. The CDR3 extends over 16 amino acids.

CDR3 sequence: CASSRTGGREQFF. The chain has TRBV5-1 and TRBJ2-1; no DNA is available, so the TRBD1 call from TCRdb remains unchecked. CDR1 is SGHRS and CDR2 is YFSETQ in the germline V gene. The CDR3 runs to 13 residues.

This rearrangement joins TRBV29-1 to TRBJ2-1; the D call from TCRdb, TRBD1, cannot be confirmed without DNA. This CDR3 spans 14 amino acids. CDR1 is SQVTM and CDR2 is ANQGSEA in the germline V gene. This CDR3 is CSVETGGSYNEQFF.

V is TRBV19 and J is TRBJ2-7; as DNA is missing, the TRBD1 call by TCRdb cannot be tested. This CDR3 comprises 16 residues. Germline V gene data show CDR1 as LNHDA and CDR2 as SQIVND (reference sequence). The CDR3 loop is CASSPGGAGAFYEQYF.

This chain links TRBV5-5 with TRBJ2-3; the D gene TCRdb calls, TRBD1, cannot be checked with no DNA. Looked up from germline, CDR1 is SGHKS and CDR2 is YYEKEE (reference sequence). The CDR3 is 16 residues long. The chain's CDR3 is CASSLDRGTSTDTQYF.